The 25 T cell receptor beta chains below come from one sample, sequenced in a study of CD8 T cells in Susac syndrome. Reverse transcription used roughly 0.45 to 1 ug RNA and random hexamers. MiXCR, run by TCRdb on the immunoSEQ multiplex PCR reads, gives a single entry per CDR3 protein. The sample yields roughly 190,000 distinct CDR3 sequences, roughly nine tenths seen once. Sequences were obtained from CD4+ T cells from PBMCs. Source of these receptors: a human donor with Susac syndrome.

The chain joins TRBV4-2 to TRBJ2-1; D perhaps matches TRBD1 (5 bases). This CDR3 is 14 amino acids long. Germline loops: CDR1 LGHNA, CDR2 YNFKEQ. Trimming removed 1 base at V and 8 bases at J, with 12 bases between. The DNA for the CDR3 is TGTGCCAGCAGCCAAGGGGCAGGGAAGGATGAGCAGTTCTTC. Translating it yields CASSQGAGKDEQFF.

This rearrangement joins TRBV5-6 to TRBJ1-2; no clear D gene. This CDR3 comprises 13 residues. CDR1 and CDR2 (germline): SGHDT, YYEEEE. V gave up 0 bases and J gave up 4 bases, with 7 bases separating them. The CDR3 reads CASSLEYLYGYTF. As DNA, the CDR3 is TGTGCCAGCAGCTTGGAGTACCTCTATGGCTACACCTTC. The whole variable domain, remainder taken from reference TRBV5-6 and TRBJ1-2, is DAGVTQSPTHLIKTRGQQVTLRCSPKSGHDTVSWYQQALGQGPQFIFQYYEEEERQRGNFPDRFSGHQFPNYSSELNVNALLLGDSALYLCASSLEYLYGYTFGSGTRLTVV.

V usage is TRBV27 and J usage is TRBJ2-5; the match to TRBD1 covers 8 bases. This CDR3 region has 16 residues. The V segment lost 6 bases and the J segment 4 bases; nucleotides outside the gene matches: 13. The germline V gene has CDR1 MNHEY and CDR2 SMNVEV (reference sequence). The CDR3 DNA reads as TGTGCCAGCAGCACTAATTTCGGCAGGGGGCGAGAGACCCAGTACTTC. Protein: CASSTNFGRGRETQYF.

V gene TRBV7-6 combines with J gene TRBJ2-6, with TRBD2 matching 12 bases. This CDR3 contains 20 residues. Germline V gene lookup returns CDR1 SGHVS and CDR2 FNYEAQ. Trimming at V came to 5 bases and at J to 4 bases, leaving 15 bases not matched to a gene. The CDR3 DNA reads TGTGCCAGCAGCAGGTGGTCCCCTAGCGGGGGGGCTAAAGGGGCCAACGTCCTGACTTTC. This gives the protein CASSRWSPSGGAKGANVLTF.

As DNA, the CDR3 is TGTGCCAGCAGCCAAGTTTCCAGTCTAGCCAAAAACATTCAGTACTTC. Protein product: CASSQVSSLAKNIQYF. The chain combines TRBV4-2 with TRBJ2-4, with no clear D. This CDR3 comprises 16 residues. Germline V CDR1 and CDR2: LGHNA, YNFKEQ. Trimming pared 1 base from V and 0 bases from J, leaving 10 bases between.

This clonotype was detected once. V gene TRBV5-1 combines with J gene TRBJ2-5; 8 nucleotides line up with TRBD2. The CDR3 sequence is 15 residues long. V shed 2 bases, J shed 2 bases, and the junction held 5 bases outside the gene matches. CDR1 SGHRS and CDR2 YFSETQ come from the germline V gene. Written as DNA, the CDR3 is TGCGCCAGCAGCTTTAATAGCGGGACACAAGAGACCCAGTACTTC. Protein: CASSFNSGTQETQYF.

This sequence joins TRBV12-3 or TRBV12-4 and TRBJ2-2; 11 positions match TRBD2. CDR3 length: 16 residues. V shed 0 bases and J 4 bases; nucleotides not matched to a gene: 1. CDR3 protein: CASSLASGRATGELFF. As DNA, the CDR3 is TGTGCCAGCAGTTTAGCTAGCGGGAGGGCCACCGGGGAGCTGTTTTTT.

The chain is built from TRBV12-3 or TRBV12-4 and TRBJ1-3; D gene ambiguous. Trimming cost V 1 base and J 2 bases, with 9 bases left between them. The CDR3 loop spans 15 amino acids. CDR3 loop: CASSLDSNTGNTIYF. The CDR3 DNA is TGTGCCAGCAGTTTAGACTCAAACACTGGAAACACCATATATTTT.

The chain links TRBV29-1 to TRBJ2-3; D is undetermined. The CDR3 is made up of 14 amino acids. Per the germline V gene, CDR1 is SQVTM and CDR2 is ANQGSEA. Trimming removed 4 bases from V and 2 bases from J, with 13 bases in between. The CDR3 DNA reads TGCAGCGTTGGAGTAGGCCGGCTCACAGATACGCAGTATTTT. Translated: CSVGVGRLTDTQYF.

The V and J genes are TRBV24-1 and TRBJ2-1, with D possibly matching TRBD2 (6 bases). The germline V gene encodes CDR1 KGHDR and CDR2 SFDVKD. The CDR3 is 15 amino acids. Trimming pared 2 bases from V and 4 bases from J, leaving 11 bases between. The CDR3 here is CATSDWGGRYNEQFF. CDR3 bases: TGTGCCACCAGTGATTGGGGAGGACGGTACAATGAGCAGTTCTTC.

This clonotype appeared once. V is TRBV5-1 and J is TRBJ1-2; D is uncertain. V lost 2 bases and J lost 0, with 5 bases in between. The germline gives CDR1 SGHRS, CDR2 YFSETQ. CDR3 length equals 13 residues. CDR3 in amino acids: CASSFTANYGYTF. In DNA, the CDR3 is TGCGCCAGCAGCTTTACAGCTAACTATGGCTACACCTTC.

The chain recombines TRBV15 with TRBJ1-3; D is perhaps TRBD1 (5 bases). In germline, CDR1 is LNHNV, CDR2 YYDKDF (reference sequence). With 0 bases removed from V and 6 bases from J, the gap between germline ends came to 12 bases. This CDR3 spans 15 amino acids. The CDR3 DNA reads as TGTGCCACCAGCAGAGAGGGGACGGCTGAAAACACCATATATTTT. Amino acids: CATSREGTAENTIYF.

The chain recombines TRBV6-6 with TRBJ1-4; maybe TRBD1 (6 bases). From germline, CDR1 is MNHNY and CDR2 SVGAGI (reference sequence). The CDR3 has 15 residues. V was trimmed by 6 bases and J by 7 bases, leaving 18 bases between them. The CDR3 reads CASSHAQGRGEKLFF. DNA for the CDR3: TGTGCCAGCAGCCACGCGCAGGGCAGGGGTGAAAAACTGTTTTTT.

The chain joins TRBV7-2 to TRBJ2-3, with 7 nucleotides matching TRBD2. V shed 2 bases, J shed 4 bases, and the junction held 3 bases outside the gene matches. Germline assignment: CDR1 SGHTA and CDR2 FQGNSA. This CDR3 has 14 amino acids. This CDR3 is CASSLRSGADTQYF. CDR3 bases: TGTGCCAGCAGCTTACGGAGCGGGGCAGATACGCAGTATTTT.

The CDR3 protein is CASSKGETQYF. CDR3 nucleotides: TGTGCCAGCAGTAAAGGGGAGACCCAGTACTTC. The V gene is TRBV11-3, the J gene TRBJ2-5; D remains ambiguous. V lost 6 bases and J lost 5, with 7 bases in between. The CDR3 is made up of 11 amino acids. Germline V lookup: CDR1 SGHNT, CDR2 YENEEA.

This clonotype was seen once. The chain is built from TRBV12-5 and TRBJ2-5; D is perhaps TRBD2 (5 bases). CDR1 and CDR2 (germline): LGHNT, FRNRAP. This CDR3 contains 15 residues. With 2 bases removed from V and 5 bases from J, the gap between germline ends came to 15 bases. The CDR3 here is CASGLTPGSRETQYF. The CDR3 DNA follows: TGTGCTAGTGGTTTGACCCCGGGGTCCCGGGAGACCCAGTACTTC.

Here the CDR3 reads CASSFQGGLSTDTQYF. DNA of the CDR3: TGCGCCAGCAGCTTTCAAGGGGGACTAAGCACAGATACGCAGTATTTT. V is TRBV5-1 and J is TRBJ2-3, with D maybe TRBD2 (7 bases). Deletions cut 2 bases from V and 0 bases from J, with 13 bases between. CDR3 length equals 16 residues. Germline loops: CDR1 SGHRS, CDR2 YFSETQ.

This clonotype appeared once. The J gene is TRBJ2-5, the V gene TRBV24-1, with 10 bases that match TRBD2. Germline V gives CDR1 KGHDR, CDR2 SFDVKD. The length of the CDR3 is 14 residues. V was clipped by 3 bases and J by 3 bases; unmatched bases: 0. CDR3 DNA: TGTGCCACCAGTGATGGACTAGCGGAAGAGACCCAGTACTTC. This gives the protein CATSDGLAEETQYF.

V and J are TRBV7-6 and TRBJ1-6; a possible D gene is TRBD1 (6 bases). There are 15 residues in the CDR3. CDR1 is SGHVS, CDR2 FNYEAQ, per germline. V shed 5 bases and J shed 6 bases, with 14 bases lying between them. The CDR3 loop reads CASSQGGGINSPLHF. As DNA, the CDR3 is TGTGCCAGCAGCCAGGGCGGGGGCATTAATTCACCCCTCCACTTT.

This chain connects TRBV9 to TRBJ2-4; 11 positions match TRBD2. The CDR3 contains 17 residues. The germline V gene has CDR1 SGDLS and CDR2 YYNGEE. With 4 bases clipped from V and 4 bases from J, the junction kept 10 bases outside the gene matches. CDR3 sequence reads: CASSYSGTSGAKNIQYF. CDR3 sequence (DNA): TGTGCCAGCAGCTACTCCGGGACTAGCGGAGCTAAAAACATTCAGTACTTC. Complete variable domain (other parts from reference TRBV9 and TRBJ2-4): DSGVTQTPKHLITATGQRVTLRCSPRSGDLSVYWYQQSLDQGLQFLIQYYNGEERAKGNILERFSAQQFPDLHSELNLSSLELGDSALYFCASSYSGTSGAKNIQYFGAGTRLSVL.

The rearrangement joins TRBV2 to TRBJ2-5; the match to TRBD2 covers 7 bases. V lost 6 bases and J lost 2; bases outside the gene matches: 9. The CDR3 spans 15 residues. The V gene's germline CDR1 is SNHLY and CDR2 FYNNEI. This CDR3 reads CASRRESGNQETQYF. The CDR3 DNA is TGTGCCAGCAGGAGAGAGAGCGGGAATCAAGAGACCCAGTACTTC.

This clonotype occurred once. The genes are TRBV15 and TRBJ2-2, with D possibly being TRBD1 (6 bases). Germline lookup yields CDR1 LNHNV and CDR2 YYDKDF (reference sequence). This CDR3 has 19 residues. Trimming stripped 8 bases from V and 6 bases from J, with 31 bases between. CDR3: CATVKVIRGSTRGPGELFF. CDR3 sequence (DNA): TGTGCCACCGTCAAAGTTATCAGGGGCTCTACCAGGGGCCCCGGGGAGCTGTTTTTT.

The rearrangement joins TRBV7-9 to TRBJ2-3, with 10 bases fitting TRBD2. Germline loops: CDR1 SEHNR, CDR2 FQNEAQ (reference sequence). The junction had 7 bases not matched to a gene; V was cut back by 6 bases and J by 4 bases. The CDR3 has 15 residues. CDR3 nucleotides: TGTGCCAGCAGTGCTAGCGGGAGCTTCGCAGATACGCAGTATTTT. Encoded protein: CASSASGSFADTQYF. Full variable domain (remainder filled in from reference TRBV7-9 and TRBJ2-3): DTGVSQNPRHKITKRGQNVTFRCDPISEHNRLYWYRQTLGQGPEFLTYFQNEAQLEKSRLLSDRFSAERPKGSFSTLEIQRTEQGDSAMYLCASSASGSFADTQYFGPGTRLTVL.

The chain joins TRBV6-5 to TRBJ2-7; the D gene is possibly TRBD2 (6 bases). The CDR3 is made up of 16 amino acids. Trimming cost V 0 bases and J 6 bases, with 18 bases left between them. Germline V gives CDR1 MNHEY, CDR2 SVGAGI. This CDR3 reads CASSYSIGFPEGEQYF. The DNA of the CDR3 is TGTGCCAGCAGTTACTCGATCGGCTTTCCGGAGGGCGAGCAGTACTTC.

The chain employs TRBV4-2 and TRBJ2-3, with 11 bases lining up with TRBD2. Per the germline V gene, CDR1 is LGHNA and CDR2 is YNFKEQ. There are 18 residues in the CDR3. V was pared by 0 bases and J by 3 bases, with 8 bases of the junction left unmatched. The CDR3 sequence is CASSQDAGTSGMTDTQYF. Written as DNA, the CDR3 is TGTGCCAGCAGCCAAGATGCCGGGACTAGCGGTATGACAGATACGCAGTATTTT.